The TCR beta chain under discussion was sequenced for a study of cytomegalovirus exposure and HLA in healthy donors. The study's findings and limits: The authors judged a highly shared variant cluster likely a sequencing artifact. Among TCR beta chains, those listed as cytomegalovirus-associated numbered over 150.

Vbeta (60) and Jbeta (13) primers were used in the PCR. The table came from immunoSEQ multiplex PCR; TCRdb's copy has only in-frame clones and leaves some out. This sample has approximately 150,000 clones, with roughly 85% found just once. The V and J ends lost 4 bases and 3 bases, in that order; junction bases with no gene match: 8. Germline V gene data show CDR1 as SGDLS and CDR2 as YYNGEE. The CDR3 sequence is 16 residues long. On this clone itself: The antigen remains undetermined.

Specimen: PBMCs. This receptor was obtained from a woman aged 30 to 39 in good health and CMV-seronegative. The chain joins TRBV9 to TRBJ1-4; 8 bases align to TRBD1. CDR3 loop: CASSPGQGRSNEKLFF. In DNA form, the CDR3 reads TGTGCCAGCAGCCCAGGACAGGGAAGGTCTAATGAAAAACTGTTTTTT.